One sample yielded the 20 T cell receptor beta chains listed below, sequenced in a study of CD8+ T cells in alopecia areata. RNA, once extracted, was reverse transcribed into cDNA for use as the sequencing template. Here immunoSEQ multiplex PCR was the method, and the copy in TCRdb shows in-frame clones only, minus some. The sample lists 150,000 to 160,000 clones, 50% to 65% occurring once. The specimen was CD8+ T cells sorted from blood, collected at week 0. These receptors originate from a human donor with alopecia areata.

The chain employs TRBV13 and TRBJ2-7; D unresolved. Germline V gene lookup returns CDR1 PRHDT and CDR2 FYEKMQ (reference sequence). The V end lost 1 base, the J end lost 2 bases, and 6 bases lay between the germline ends. The CDR3 contains 13 residues. CDR3 nucleotide sequence: TGTGCCAGCAGCTTAGAGCCCCCCTACGAGCAGTACTTC. Protein: CASSLEPPYEQYF.

The chain employs TRBV23-1 and TRBJ1-5, with D unresolved. TRBV23-1 is an ORF, with its function uncertain. With 2 bases removed from V and 6 bases from J, the gap between germline ends came to 14 bases. This CDR3 comprises 15 residues. Written as DNA, the CDR3 is TGCGCCAGCAGTCAAGGGGTTGGCGTGGGTCAGCCCCAGCATTTT. Translated, it gives CASSQGVGVGQPQHF.

The rearrangement uses TRBV9 and TRBJ2-7; D remains unclear. The CDR3 runs to 11 residues. The germline V and J ends were trimmed by 7 bases and 6 bases, with 11 bases remaining between them. The germline V gene has CDR1 SGDLS and CDR2 YYNGEE. The CDR3: CASGIGREQYF. The CDR3 region has the DNA TGTGCCAGCGGGATTGGCCGCGAGCAGTACTTC.

CDR3 DNA: TGTGCCTGGAGGGGGGGCACAGATACGCAGTATTTT. It specifies CAWRGGTDTQYF. The chain recombines TRBV30 with TRBJ2-3; TRBD1 or TRBD2 may be the D gene (5 bases each). The germline V and J ends were trimmed by 3 bases and 1 base, with 5 bases remaining between them. Germline lookup yields CDR1 GTSNPN and CDR2 SVGIG (reference sequence). CDR3 length equals 12 residues.

V usage is TRBV4-3 and J usage is TRBJ1-4; maybe TRBD1 (5 bases). The CDR3 loop spans 15 amino acids. CDR1 is LGHNA, CDR2 YSLEER, per germline. V lost 5 bases to trimming and J lost 7 bases, with 17 bases between them. The CDR3 loop is CASSESDSRREKLFF. The CDR3 nucleotides read TGCGCCAGCAGCGAAAGCGACAGCCGACGTGAAAAACTGTTTTTT.

The chain links TRBV13 to TRBJ1-1; possibly TRBD1 for D (5 bases). V lost 5 bases and J 6 bases, leaving 22 bases between the germline ends. This CDR3 contains 16 residues. Germline V CDR1 and CDR2: PRHDT, FYEKMQ (reference sequence). DNA of the CDR3: TGTGCCAGCAGCCTCAGGGTAGTGGGGAATATCGCTGAAGCTTTCTTT. Amino acids: CASSLRVVGNIAEAFF. Full variable domain (outside the CDR3, taken from reference TRBV13 and TRBJ1-1): AAGVIQSPRHLIKEKRETATLKCYPIPRHDTVYWYQQGPGQDPQFLISFYEKMQSDKGSIPDRFSAQQFSDYHSELNMSSLELGDSALYFCASSLRVVGNIAEAFFGQGTRLTVV.

The V gene is TRBV27, the J gene TRBJ1-1; D not certain. V gave up 6 bases and J gave up 7 bases, with 21 bases separating them. There are 15 residues in the CDR3. Per the germline V gene, CDR1 is MNHEY and CDR2 is SMNVEV (reference sequence). The CDR3 DNA sequence: TGTGCCAGCAGCCTCCGGGCCTTAAACAAGGGTGAAGCTTTCTTT. Its translation is CASSLRALNKGEAFF.

This clone was counted many times. This CDR3 is CASSERRQLQETQYF. CDR3 sequence (DNA): TGTGCCAGCAGTGAAAGGCGGCAGCTTCAAGAGACCCAGTACTTC. V is TRBV6-1 and J is TRBJ2-5; D remains unclear. The CDR3 is 15 residues long. Trimming pared 2 bases from V and 2 bases from J, leaving 12 bases between. The germline V gene encodes CDR1 MNHNS and CDR2 SASEGT.

This sequence joins TRBV5-1 and TRBJ2-7; unclear D gene. There are 11 residues in the CDR3. In germline, CDR1 is SGHRS, CDR2 YFSETQ. The V gene lost 2 bases and the J gene lost 0 bases, with 0 bases spanning the gap. For the CDR3, the DNA is TGCGCCAGCAGCTTCTCCTACGAGCAGTACTTC. As protein: CASSFSYEQYF.

The chain uses TRBV29-1 and TRBJ1-1, with a tentative D call TRBD1 (6 bases). The ends were cut back, 3 bases at V and 4 bases at J, with 15 bases in the middle. Per the germline V gene, CDR1 is SQVTM and CDR2 is ANQGSEA. The CDR3 contains 14 residues. CDR3 amino acids: CSVEDRGGGTEAFF. The CDR3 coding sequence is TGCAGCGTTGAGGATAGGGGAGGGGGCACTGAAGCTTTCTTT.

V usage is TRBV18 and J usage is TRBJ1-2, with 11 bases that match TRBD1. The CDR3 runs 16 residues. Germline CDR1 reads KGHSH; CDR2 reads LQKENI. V trimming: 4 bases; J trimming: 6 bases; junction bases outside the gene matches: 10. CDR3 residues: CASSREDRGHEDGYTF. DNA of the CDR3: TGTGCCAGCTCACGCGAGGACAGGGGGCATGAAGATGGCTACACCTTC.

The J gene is TRBJ2-7, the V gene TRBV27; D is possibly TRBD1 (6 bases). Trimming stripped 4 bases from V and 2 bases from J, with 9 bases between. Germline loops: CDR1 MNHEY, CDR2 SMNVEV (reference sequence). The CDR3 has 13 residues. The CDR3 nucleotides are TGTGCCAGCAGTTGGGGGACAACCTACGAGCAGTACTTC. Protein product: CASSWGTTYEQYF.

V and J are TRBV19 and TRBJ2-7; 7 nucleotides line up with TRBD1. CDR1 is LNHDA and CDR2 is SQIVND in the germline V gene (reference sequence). V gave up 5 bases and J gave up 3 bases; unmatched junction bases: 10. The CDR3 covers 15 residues. CDR3 loop: CASSPTAGGRYEQYF. CDR3 coding DNA: TGTGCCAGTAGTCCAACTGCAGGGGGTCGCTACGAGCAGTACTTC.

This sequence joins TRBV13 and TRBJ2-3; the D is unclear. V lost 1 base to trimming and J lost 3 bases, with 11 bases between them. The CDR3 covers 15 residues. Germline V gene sequence: CDR1 PRHDT, CDR2 FYEKMQ (reference sequence). CDR3 region: CASSLEGFGTDTQYF. Here the CDR3 DNA reads TGTGCCAGCAGCTTAGAAGGGTTTGGAACAGATACGCAGTATTTT. Together with reference TRBV13 and TRBJ2-3, the CDR3 gives the full variable domain: AAGVIQSPRHLIKEKRETATLKCYPIPRHDTVYWYQQGPGQDPQFLISFYEKMQSDKGSIPDRFSAQQFSDYHSELNMSSLELGDSALYFCASSLEGFGTDTQYFGPGTRLTVL.

The CDR3 DNA reads as TGCGCCAGCAGCCAAGATTTCCCCGAGCCTGGTGAAAAACTGTTTTTT. It is translated as CASSQDFPEPGEKLFF. The J gene is TRBJ1-4, the V gene TRBV4-1; D gene ambiguous. The CDR3 loop spans 16 amino acids. The germline gives CDR1 MGHRA, CDR2 YSYEKL. Trimming shortened V by 0 bases and J by 7 bases, and 15 bases separated the two germline ends.

The rearrangement uses TRBV9 and TRBJ1-1, with 7 bases matching TRBD1. The V gene's germline CDR1 is SGDLS and CDR2 YYNGEE. The CDR3 is made up of 15 amino acids. The V and J ends lost 4 bases and 3 bases, in that order; junction bases with no gene match: 9. This CDR3 reads CASSPRRGVDTEAFF. The CDR3 region has the DNA TGTGCCAGCAGCCCCCGCAGGGGGGTGGACACTGAAGCTTTCTTT.

On this clone: A read error likely explains this, since a far larger clone differs by one base. Other DNA sequences in this specimen translate into the identical CDR3. The genes are TRBV5-4 and TRBJ2-2; no definite D call. Germline-derived CDR1 and CDR2 are SGHNT and YYREEE (reference sequence). The CDR3 runs to 15 residues. Trimming shortened V by 4 bases and J by 2 bases, and 12 bases separated the two germline ends. CDR3 nucleotides: TGTGCCAGCAGCCAAGATCGGCAAAACACCGGGGAGCTGTTTTTT. Residues: CASSQDRQNTGELFF. Drawing the rest from reference TRBV5-4 and TRBJ2-2, the complete variable domain is ETGVTQSPTHLIKTRGQQVTLRCSSQSGHNTVSWYQQALGQGPQFIFQYYREEENGRGNFPPRFSGLQFPNYSSELNVNALELDDSALYLCASSQDRQNTGELFFGEGSRLTVL.

The chain joins TRBV20-1 to TRBJ1-1; D call uncertain. The CDR3 has 11 residues. The germline V gene has CDR1 DFQATT and CDR2 SNEGSKA (reference sequence). Trimming shortened V by 6 bases and J by 1 base, and 6 bases separated the two germline ends. The CDR3, as DNA: TGCAGTGCGATAGAGAACACTGAAGCTTTCTTT. Its translation: CSAIENTEAFF.

The chain carries TRBV4-1 and TRBJ2-5; weak D call: TRBD1 (5 bases). Germline V gene sequence: CDR1 MGHRA, CDR2 YSYEKL. The CDR3 covers 14 residues. With 2 bases removed from V and 2 bases from J, the gap between germline ends came to 9 bases. The CDR3 protein is CASSQTGSQETQYF. The CDR3 DNA is TGCGCCAGCAGCCAAACAGGTTCACAAGAGACCCAGTACTTC.

The chain carries TRBV7-2 and TRBJ2-7; tentative D call: TRBD2 (5 bases). The CDR3 runs to 14 residues. The V end was cut by 1 base, the J end by 2 bases, with 9 bases between. The germline gives CDR1 SGHTA, CDR2 FQGNSA. The DNA for the CDR3 is TGTGCCAGCAGCTTAGGGGTCGGGACCTACGAGCAGTACTTC. Its protein is CASSLGVGTYEQYF.